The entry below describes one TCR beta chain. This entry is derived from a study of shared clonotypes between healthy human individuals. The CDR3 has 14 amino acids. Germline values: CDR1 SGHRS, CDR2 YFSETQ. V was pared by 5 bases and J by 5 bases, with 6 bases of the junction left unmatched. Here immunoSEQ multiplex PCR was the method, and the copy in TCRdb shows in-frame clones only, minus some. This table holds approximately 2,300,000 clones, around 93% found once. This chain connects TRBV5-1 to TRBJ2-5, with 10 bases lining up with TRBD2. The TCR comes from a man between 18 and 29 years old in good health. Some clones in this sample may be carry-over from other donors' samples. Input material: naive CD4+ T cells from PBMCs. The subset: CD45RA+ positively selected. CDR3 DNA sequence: TGCGCCAGCAGAGGGACTAGCGCGTCGGAGACCCAGTACTTC. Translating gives CASRGTSASETQYF.